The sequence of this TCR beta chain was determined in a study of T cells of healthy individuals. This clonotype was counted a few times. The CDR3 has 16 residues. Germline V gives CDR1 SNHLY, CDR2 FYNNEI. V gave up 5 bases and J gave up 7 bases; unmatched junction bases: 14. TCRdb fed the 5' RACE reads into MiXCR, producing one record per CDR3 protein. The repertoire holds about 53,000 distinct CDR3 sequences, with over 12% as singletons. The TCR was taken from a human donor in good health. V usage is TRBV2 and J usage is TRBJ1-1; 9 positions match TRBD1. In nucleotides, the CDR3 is TGTGCCAGCAGTCCCGGGACAGGGATCTTAGGGGTTGAAGCTTTCTTT. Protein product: CASSPGTGILGVEAFF.